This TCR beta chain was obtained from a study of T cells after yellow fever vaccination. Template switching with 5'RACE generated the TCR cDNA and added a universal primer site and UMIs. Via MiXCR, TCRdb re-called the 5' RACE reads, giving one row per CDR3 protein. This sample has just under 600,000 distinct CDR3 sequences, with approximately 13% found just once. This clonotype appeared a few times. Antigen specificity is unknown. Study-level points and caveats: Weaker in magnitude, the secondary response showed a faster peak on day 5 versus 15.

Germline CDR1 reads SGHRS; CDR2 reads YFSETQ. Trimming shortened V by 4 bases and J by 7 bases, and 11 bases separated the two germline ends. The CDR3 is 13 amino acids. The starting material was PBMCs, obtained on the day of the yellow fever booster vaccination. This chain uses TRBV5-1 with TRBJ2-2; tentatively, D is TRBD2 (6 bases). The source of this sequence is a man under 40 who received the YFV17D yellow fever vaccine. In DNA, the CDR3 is TGCGCCAGCAGCGCGCGACTAGACGGGGAGCTGTTTTTT. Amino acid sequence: CASSARLDGELFF.